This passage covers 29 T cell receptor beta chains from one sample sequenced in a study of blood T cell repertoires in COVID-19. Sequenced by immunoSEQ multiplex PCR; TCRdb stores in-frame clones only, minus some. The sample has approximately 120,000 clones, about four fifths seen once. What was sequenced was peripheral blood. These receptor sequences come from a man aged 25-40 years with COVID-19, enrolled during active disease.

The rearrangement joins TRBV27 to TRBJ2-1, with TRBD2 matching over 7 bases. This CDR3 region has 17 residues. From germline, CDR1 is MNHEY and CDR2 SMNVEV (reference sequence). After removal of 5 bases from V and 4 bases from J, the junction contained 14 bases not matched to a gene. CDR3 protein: CASSLKWGLAEYNEQFF. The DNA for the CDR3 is TGTGCCAGCAGTCTCAAATGGGGCCTAGCGGAATACAATGAGCAGTTCTTC.

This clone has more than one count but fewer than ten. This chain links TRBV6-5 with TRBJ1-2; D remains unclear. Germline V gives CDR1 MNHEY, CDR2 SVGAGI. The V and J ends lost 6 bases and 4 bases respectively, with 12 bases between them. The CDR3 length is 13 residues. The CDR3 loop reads CASSRDTFYGYTF. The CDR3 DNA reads TGTGCCAGCAGCCGAGACACCTTCTATGGCTACACCTTC.

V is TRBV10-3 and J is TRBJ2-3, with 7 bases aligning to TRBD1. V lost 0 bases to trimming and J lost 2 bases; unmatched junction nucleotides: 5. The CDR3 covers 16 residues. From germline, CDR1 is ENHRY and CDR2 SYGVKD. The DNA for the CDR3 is TGTGCCATCAGTGAGTCGAGAGGGGGCTTCACAGATACGCAGTATTTT. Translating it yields CAISESRGGFTDTQYF.

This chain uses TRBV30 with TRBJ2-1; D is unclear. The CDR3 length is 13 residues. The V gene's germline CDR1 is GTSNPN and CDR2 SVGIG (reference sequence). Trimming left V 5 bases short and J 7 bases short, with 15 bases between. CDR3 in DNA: TGTGCCTGGTCTTCTGGTCATCGGAATGAGCAGTTCTTC. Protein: CAWSSGHRNEQFF.

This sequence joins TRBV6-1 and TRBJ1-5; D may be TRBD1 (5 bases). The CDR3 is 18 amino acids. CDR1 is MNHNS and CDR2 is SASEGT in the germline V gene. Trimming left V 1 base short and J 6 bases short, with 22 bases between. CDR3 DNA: TGTGCCAGCAGTGAAGGCTCCGTGGGGGGACCCGGCCGTCAGCCCCAGCATTTT. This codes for CASSEGSVGGPGRQPQHF.

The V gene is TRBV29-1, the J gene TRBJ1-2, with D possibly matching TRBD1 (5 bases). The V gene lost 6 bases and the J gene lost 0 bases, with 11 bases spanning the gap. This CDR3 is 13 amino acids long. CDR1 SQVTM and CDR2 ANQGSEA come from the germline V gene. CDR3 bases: TGCAGCGTCTCAGGGCAGACTAACTATGGCTACACCTTC. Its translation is CSVSGQTNYGYTF.

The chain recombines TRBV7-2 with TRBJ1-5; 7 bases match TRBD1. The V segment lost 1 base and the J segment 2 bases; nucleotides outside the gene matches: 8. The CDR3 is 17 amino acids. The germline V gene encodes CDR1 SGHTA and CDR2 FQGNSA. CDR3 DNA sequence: TGTGCCAGCAGCTTAGGGAGTCAGGGGGGCGGCAATCAGCCCCAGCATTTT. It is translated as CASSLGSQGGGNQPQHF.

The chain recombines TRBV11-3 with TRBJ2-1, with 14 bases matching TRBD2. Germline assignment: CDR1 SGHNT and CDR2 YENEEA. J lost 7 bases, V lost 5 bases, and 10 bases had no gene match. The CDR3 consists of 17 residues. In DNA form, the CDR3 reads TGTGCCAGCAGCCTCATTTTCGGGACTAGCGGGGGTAATGAGCAGTTCTTC. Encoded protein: CASSLIFGTSGGNEQFF.

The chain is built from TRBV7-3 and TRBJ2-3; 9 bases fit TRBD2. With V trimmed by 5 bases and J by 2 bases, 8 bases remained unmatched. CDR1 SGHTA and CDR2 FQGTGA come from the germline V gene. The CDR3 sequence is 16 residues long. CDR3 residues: CASSPFSGGHTDTQYF. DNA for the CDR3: TGTGCCAGCAGCCCTTTCAGCGGGGGGCACACAGATACGCAGTATTTT.

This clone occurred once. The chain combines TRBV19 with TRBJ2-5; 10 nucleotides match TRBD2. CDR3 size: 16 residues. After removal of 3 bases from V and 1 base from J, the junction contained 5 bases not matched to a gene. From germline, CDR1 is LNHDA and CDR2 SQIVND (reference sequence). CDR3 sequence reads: CASSMGSGGGQETQYF. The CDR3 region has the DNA TGTGCCAGTAGTATGGGAAGCGGGGGGGGCCAAGAGACCCAGTACTTC.

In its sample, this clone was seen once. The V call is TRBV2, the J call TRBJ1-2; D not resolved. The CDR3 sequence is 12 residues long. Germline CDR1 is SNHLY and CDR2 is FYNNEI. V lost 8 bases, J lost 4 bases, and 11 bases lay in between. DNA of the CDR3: TGTGCCAGCCTTCCGCAGATCTATGGCTACACCTTC. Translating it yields CASLPQIYGYTF.

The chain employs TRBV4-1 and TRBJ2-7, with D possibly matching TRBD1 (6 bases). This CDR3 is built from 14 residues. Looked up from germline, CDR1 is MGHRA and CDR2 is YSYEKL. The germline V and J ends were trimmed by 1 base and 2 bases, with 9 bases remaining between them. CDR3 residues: CASSQVRDTYEQYF. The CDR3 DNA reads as TGCGCCAGCAGCCAAGTCCGGGACACCTACGAGCAGTACTTC.

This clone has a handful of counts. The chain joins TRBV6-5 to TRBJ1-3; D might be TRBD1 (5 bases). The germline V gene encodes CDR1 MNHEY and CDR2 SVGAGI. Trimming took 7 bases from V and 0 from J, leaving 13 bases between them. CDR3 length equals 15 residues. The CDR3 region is CASTRGSHSGNTIYF. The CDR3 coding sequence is TGTGCCAGCACTCGGGGGAGCCACTCTGGAAACACCATATATTTT.

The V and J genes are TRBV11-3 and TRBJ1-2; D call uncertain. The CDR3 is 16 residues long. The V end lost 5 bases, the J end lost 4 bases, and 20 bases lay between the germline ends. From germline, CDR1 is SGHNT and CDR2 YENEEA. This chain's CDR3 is CASSQDSAVLGYGYTF. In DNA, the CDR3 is TGTGCCAGCAGCCAAGATAGCGCCGTATTGGGCTATGGCTACACCTTC.

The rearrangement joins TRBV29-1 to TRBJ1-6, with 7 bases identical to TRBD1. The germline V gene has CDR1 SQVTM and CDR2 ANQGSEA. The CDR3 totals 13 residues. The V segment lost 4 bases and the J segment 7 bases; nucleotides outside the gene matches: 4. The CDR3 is CSVGRDSNSPLHF. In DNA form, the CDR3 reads TGCAGCGTTGGCCGGGACAGCAATTCACCCCTCCACTTT.

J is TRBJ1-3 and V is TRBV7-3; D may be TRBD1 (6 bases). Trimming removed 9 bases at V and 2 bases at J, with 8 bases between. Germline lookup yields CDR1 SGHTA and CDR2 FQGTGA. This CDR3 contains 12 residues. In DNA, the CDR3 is TGTGCCAGTGGACAGCCTGGAAACACCATATATTTT. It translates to CASGQPGNTIYF.

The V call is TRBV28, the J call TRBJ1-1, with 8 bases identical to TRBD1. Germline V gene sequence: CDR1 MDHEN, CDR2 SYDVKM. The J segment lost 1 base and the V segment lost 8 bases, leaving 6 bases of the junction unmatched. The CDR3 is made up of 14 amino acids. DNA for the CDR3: TGTGCCAGCGGGCTAGACAGGGGGAACACTGAAGCTTTCTTT. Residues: CASGLDRGNTEAFF.

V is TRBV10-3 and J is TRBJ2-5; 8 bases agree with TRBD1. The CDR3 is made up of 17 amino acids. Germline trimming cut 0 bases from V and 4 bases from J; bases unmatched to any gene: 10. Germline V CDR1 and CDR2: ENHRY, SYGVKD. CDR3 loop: CAISESSTGEDRETQYF. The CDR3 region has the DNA TGTGCCATCAGTGAGTCTTCGACAGGGGAAGACCGAGAGACCCAGTACTTC.

CDR3 region: CASSDNRGNYGYTF. The DNA for the CDR3 is TGTGCCAGCAGTGACAACAGGGGTAACTATGGCTACACCTTC. V is TRBV6-4 and J is TRBJ1-2; 7 bases are shared with TRBD1. The V segment lost 2 bases and the J segment 1 base; nucleotides outside the gene matches: 1. The CDR3 totals 14 residues. CDR1 MRHNA and CDR2 SNTAGT come from the germline V gene.

CDR3 sequence reads: CASSSIPGTGSEQYF. The CDR3 DNA reads TGTGCCAGCAGCTCAATTCCCGGGACAGGGTCAGAGCAGTACTTC. The V and J genes are TRBV5-6 and TRBJ2-7; TRBD1 matches 9 bases. The CDR3 has 15 amino acids. The V gene's germline CDR1 is SGHDT and CDR2 YYEEEE. Trimming at V came to 3 bases and at J to 7 bases, leaving 11 bases not matched to a gene.

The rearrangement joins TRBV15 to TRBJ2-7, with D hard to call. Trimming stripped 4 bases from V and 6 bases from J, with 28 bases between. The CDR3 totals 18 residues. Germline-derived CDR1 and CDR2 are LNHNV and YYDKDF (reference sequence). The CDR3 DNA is TGTGCCACCAGCATTCTACCCTCCCTTGGGTCTCCTCCGGGCGAGCAGTACTTC. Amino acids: CATSILPSLGSPPGEQYF.

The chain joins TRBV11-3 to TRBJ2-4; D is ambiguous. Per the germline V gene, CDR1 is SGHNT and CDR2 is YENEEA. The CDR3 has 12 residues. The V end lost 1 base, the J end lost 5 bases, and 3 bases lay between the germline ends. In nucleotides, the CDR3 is TGTGCCAGCAGCTTAGCGGAAAACATTCAGTACTTC. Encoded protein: CASSLAENIQYF. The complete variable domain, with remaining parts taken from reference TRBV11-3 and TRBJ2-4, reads EAGVVQSPRYKIIEKKQPVAFWCNPISGHNTLYWYLQNLGQGPELLIRYENEEAVDDSQLPKDRFSAERLKGVDSTLKIQPAELGDSAVYLCASSLAENIQYFGAGTRLSVL.

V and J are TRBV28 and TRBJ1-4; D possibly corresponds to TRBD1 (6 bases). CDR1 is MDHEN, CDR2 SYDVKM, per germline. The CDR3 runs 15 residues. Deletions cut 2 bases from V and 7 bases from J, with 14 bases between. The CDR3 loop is CASSLAGELGEKLFF. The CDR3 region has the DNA TGTGCCAGCAGTTTAGCAGGGGAACTCGGTGAAAAACTGTTTTTT.

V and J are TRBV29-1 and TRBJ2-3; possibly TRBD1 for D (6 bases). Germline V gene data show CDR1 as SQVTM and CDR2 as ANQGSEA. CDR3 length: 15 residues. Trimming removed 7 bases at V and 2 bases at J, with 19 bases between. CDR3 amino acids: CSALRQDIYTDTQYF. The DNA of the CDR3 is TGCAGCGCGCTCCGACAGGACATATACACAGATACGCAGTATTTT.

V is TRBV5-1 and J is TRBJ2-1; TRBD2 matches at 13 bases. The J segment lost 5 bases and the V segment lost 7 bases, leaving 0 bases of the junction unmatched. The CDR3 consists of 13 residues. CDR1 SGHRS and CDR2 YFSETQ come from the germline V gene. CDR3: CASGTSGDNEQFF. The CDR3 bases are TGCGCCAGCGGGACTAGCGGGGACAATGAGCAGTTCTTC.

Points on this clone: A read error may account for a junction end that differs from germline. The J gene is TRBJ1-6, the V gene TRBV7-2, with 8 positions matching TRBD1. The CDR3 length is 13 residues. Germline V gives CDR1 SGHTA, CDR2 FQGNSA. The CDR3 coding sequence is TGTGCCAGCAGCCCGCGGGCGACAGGGGTCCCGGGCTTT. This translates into CASSPRATGVPGF.

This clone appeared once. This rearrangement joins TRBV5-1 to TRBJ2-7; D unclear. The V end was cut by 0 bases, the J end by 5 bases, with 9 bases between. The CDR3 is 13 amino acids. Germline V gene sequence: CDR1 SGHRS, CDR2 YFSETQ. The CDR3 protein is CASSLAGTHEQYF. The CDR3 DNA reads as TGCGCCAGCAGCTTGGCAGGTACCCACGAGCAGTACTTC.

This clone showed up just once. CDR3 loop: CASSIAGGTYNEQFF. The CDR3 nucleotides are TGTGCCAGCAGTATAGCGGGGGGAACCTACAATGAGCAGTTCTTC. The gene calls are TRBV6-5 and TRBJ2-1; TRBD2 agrees at 10 bases. CDR3 length: 15 residues. Losses at the gene ends were 5 bases for V and 2 bases for J; bases not matched to a gene: 3. Germline loops: CDR1 MNHEY, CDR2 SVGAGI.

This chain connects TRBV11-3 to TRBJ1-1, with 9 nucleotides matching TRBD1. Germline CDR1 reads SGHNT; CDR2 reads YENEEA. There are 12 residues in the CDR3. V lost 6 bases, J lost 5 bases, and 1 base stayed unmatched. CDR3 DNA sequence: TGTGCCAGCAGTGGACAGGGGACTGAAGCTTTCTTT. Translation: CASSGQGTEAFF.